The TCR beta chain described here comes from a study of CD8 T cells in Susac syndrome (dated by TCRdb to between 2017 and 2020). Some background on the complete study: The study used repertoire sequencing to test whether antigen drove CD8+ T cell activation and differentiation in Susac syndrome. CD8+ T cell repertoire clonality was compared between over 9 healthy donors, around 14 Susac syndrome patients and approximately 16 multiple sclerosis patients. On the study overall, not on this receptor specifically: The TCR sequencing and HLA analysis was acknowledged to have included a relatively small number of individuals.

A single count supports this clonotype. Its antigen has not been determined. Base qualities are not recorded, but no much larger clone differs from it by a single base. One read is thin evidence. Peripheral blood CD8+ and CD4+ T cells from healthy donors, Susac syndrome patients and multiple sclerosis patients were profiled by high-throughput TCR beta sequencing. The multiple sclerosis controls were treatment-naive patients who had stable or active relapsing-remitting disease and met the revised McDonald criteria. Bulk CD8+ and CD4+ T cells were purified magnetically by negative isolation, whereas CD8+ TEMRA cells were enriched by FACS. Blood was collected in EDTA tubes and processed within 24 hours, with PBMCs isolated through density gradient centrifugation. PBMCs intended for TCR sequencing were frozen in liquid nitrogen and were later thawed in a 37 degrees C water bath. The sorted or isolated CD4+, CD8+ and CD8+ TEMRA cells reached a purity of at least 90%.

RNA was extracted using the RNeasy kit, and about 0.5 to 1 ug of the RNA was reverse transcribed with random hexamers. The immunoSEQ multiplex PCR assay, which covers 54 Vbeta and 13 Jbeta segments, was used to amplify TCR beta CDR3 regions. Bias from PCR amplification was corrected by using a synthetic template baseline for primer optimization and for computational correction. The authors' pipeline ran thus. Reads were assigned to V, D and J genes according to IMGT and analyzed in immunoSEQ Analyzer, with only productive sequences retained. Clonality was computed as one minus Shannon entropy normalized by log2 of the number of productive unique sequences. Public and private clones were assessed among the 100 most prevalent clones of each patient and control. Susac-specific clones were defined as absent from healthy and MS cohorts, 1052 published viral clones and other ImmuneACCESS disease sequences. TCRdb reanalyzed the raw reads on its own, using fastp at Q25 for trimming and MiXCR for clone calling, and kept in-frame beta chains. Rows with one shared CDR3 protein collapse into an entry with the most common genes and DNA. None of the V and J calls come from the authors' own analysis; TCRdb made them. Across this sample there are approximately 130,000 distinct CDR3 sequences, with 90% to 95% seen only once. Approximately 0.24% of the sample lies in the top ten.

Based on the germline V gene (reference sequence), the CDR1 and CDR2 sequences are LGHDT and YNNKEL. Reading from cysteine to phenylalanine, the CDR3 counts 16 amino acids. The retained sequence is limited to the CDR3, 48 bases, with the frame set at the first base. The V end loses 1 base and the J end loses 7 bases, and a stretch of 20 bases separates them. The sequencing sample was made of CD8+ T cells from PBMCs. This receptor was taken from a human donor with multiple sclerosis. The chain couples TRBV3-1 to TRBJ2-7; the D gene is perhaps TRBD2, from 6 matching bases. The encoded CDR3 is CASSQAWGDALGEQYF. The DNA is as follows: TGTGCCAGCAGCCAAGCTTGGGGGGACGCCCTCGGGGAGCAGTACTTC.